One and the same sample provided the 7 T cell receptor beta chains below, sequenced in a study of shared clonotypes between healthy human individuals. Naive CD8 cells comprised CD45RO-negative, CCR7-positively selected cells, excluding terminally differentiated effector memory CD45RA+ cells. This table comes from immunoSEQ multiplex PCR, and its TCRdb copy is limited to in-frame clones, with some not included. The sample includes some 800,000 clones, about 91% seen only once; the top ten take 24%. What was sequenced was naive CD8+ T cells sorted from blood. All receptors come from a man aged 25-40 years in good health.

The chain couples TRBV7-9 to TRBJ2-1; 11 nucleotides match TRBD2. Germline V lookup: CDR1 SEHNR, CDR2 FQNEAQ (reference sequence). The CDR3 contains 16 residues. J was trimmed by 9 bases and V by 2 bases; bases with no gene match: 9. Written as DNA, the CDR3 is TGTGCCAGCAGCTTAAACCCACTAGCGGGAGTTCGTGAGCAGTTCTTC. Its protein is CASSLNPLAGVREQFF.

This chain joins TRBV27 and TRBJ2-7; D unresolved. V was clipped by 5 bases and J by 4 bases, with 21 bases between them. This CDR3 has 16 residues. Germline lookup yields CDR1 MNHEY and CDR2 SMNVEV (reference sequence). CDR3 sequence (DNA): TGTGCCAGCAGTACGGACCGGGCTCGCCTTGGGTACGAGCAGTACTTC. Its translation is CASSTDRARLGYEQYF.

CDR3 sequence reads: CASSLGASGRSPHEQYF. Written as DNA, the CDR3 is TGTGCCAGCAGCTTAGGGGCTAGCGGGAGGTCGCCCCACGAGCAGTACTTC. The V and J genes are TRBV13 and TRBJ2-7; 11 bases are shared with TRBD2. This CDR3 region has 17 residues. The junction had 9 bases not matched to a gene; V was cut back by 0 bases and J by 5 bases. Germline V gene data show CDR1 as PRHDT and CDR2 as FYEKMQ (reference sequence).

The chain is built from TRBV27 and TRBJ2-7; no reliable D call. The CDR3 is made up of 14 amino acids. Germline CDR1 reads MNHEY; CDR2 reads SMNVEV (reference sequence). V lost 6 bases, J lost 3 bases, and 15 bases lay in between. The CDR3 sequence is CASSQDSPGYEQYF. The DNA for the CDR3 is TGTGCCAGCAGCCAAGACTCCCCCGGCTACGAGCAGTACTTC.

The V gene is TRBV10-1, the J gene TRBJ2-7; D gene unclear. Germline CDR1 reads WNHNN; CDR2 reads SYGVQD (reference sequence). This CDR3 spans 8 amino acids. The DNA of the CDR3 is TGCGCCAGCAGTGACTCGCGGGTC. Its translation is CASSDSRV.

This chain links TRBV4-1 with TRBJ2-7; either TRBD1 or TRBD2 may fit D (5 bases each). The CDR3 has 15 residues. Germline CDR1 MGHRA, CDR2 YSYEKL. V was clipped by 3 bases and J by 4 bases, with 16 bases between them. The CDR3: CASSQGEGFDYEQYF. In nucleotides, the CDR3 is TGCGCCAGCAGCCAGGGCGAGGGGTTCGATTACGAGCAGTACTTC.

This clone was observed once. V is TRBV5-6 and J is TRBJ1-5; unclear D gene. Between the trimmed V and J ends, which lost 6 bases and 4 bases, there was a span of 17 bases. There are 15 residues in the CDR3. CDR1 and CDR2 from the germline V gene are SGHDT and YYEEEE. CDR3 amino acids: CASNEFGSTNQPQHF. The CDR3 nucleotides read TGTGCCAGCAATGAGTTCGGCAGCACAAATCAGCCCCAGCATTTT. The full variable domain, with the rest looked up from reference TRBV5-6 and TRBJ1-5, is DAGVTQSPTHLIKTRGQQVTLRCSPKSGHDTVSWYQQALGQGPQFIFQYYEEEERQRGNFPDRFSGHQFPNYSSELNVNALLLGDSALYLCASNEFGSTNQPQHFGDGTRLSIL.